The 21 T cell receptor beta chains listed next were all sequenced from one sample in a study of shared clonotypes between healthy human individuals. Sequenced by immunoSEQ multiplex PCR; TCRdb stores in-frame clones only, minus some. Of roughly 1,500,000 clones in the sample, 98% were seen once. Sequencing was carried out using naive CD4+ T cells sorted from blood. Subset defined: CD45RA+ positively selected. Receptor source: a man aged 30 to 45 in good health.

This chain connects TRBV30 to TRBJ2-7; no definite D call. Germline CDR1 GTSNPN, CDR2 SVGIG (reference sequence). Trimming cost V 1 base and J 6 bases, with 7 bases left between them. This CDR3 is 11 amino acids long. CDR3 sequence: CAWSDPREQYF. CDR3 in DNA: TGTGCCTGGAGTGACCCTCGCGAGCAGTACTTC. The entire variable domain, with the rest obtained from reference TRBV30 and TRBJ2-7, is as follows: SQTIHQWPATLVQPVGSPLSLECTVEGTSNPNLYWYRQAAGRGLQLLFYSVGIGQISSEVPQNLSASRPQDRQFILSSKKLLLSDSGFYLCAWSDPREQYFGPGTRLTVT.

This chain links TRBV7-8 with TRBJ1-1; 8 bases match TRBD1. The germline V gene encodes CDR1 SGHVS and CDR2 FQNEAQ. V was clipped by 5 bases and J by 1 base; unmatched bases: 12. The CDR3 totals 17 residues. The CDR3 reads CASSPLGRTGRNTEAFF. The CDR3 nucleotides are TGTGCCAGCAGCCCACTCGGCAGGACAGGGAGGAACACTGAAGCTTTCTTT.

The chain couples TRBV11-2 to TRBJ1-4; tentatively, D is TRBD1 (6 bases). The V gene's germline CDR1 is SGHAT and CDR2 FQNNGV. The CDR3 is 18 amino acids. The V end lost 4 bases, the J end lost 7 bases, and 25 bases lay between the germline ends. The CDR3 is CASSSPVGAAADFEKLFF. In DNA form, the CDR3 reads TGTGCCAGCAGCTCCCCGGTGGGGGCCGCGGCGGATTTTGAAAAACTGTTTTTT.

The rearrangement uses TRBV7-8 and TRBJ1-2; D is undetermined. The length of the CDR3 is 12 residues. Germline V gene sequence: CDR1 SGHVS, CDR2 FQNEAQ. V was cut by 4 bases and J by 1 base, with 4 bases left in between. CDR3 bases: TGTGCCAGCAGCTCTGATAACTATGGCTACACCTTC. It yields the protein CASSSDNYGYTF.

CDR3 residues: CASSLLGNGNQPQHF. The CDR3 DNA sequence: TGTGCCAGCAGTTTATTAGGGAACGGCAATCAGCCCCAGCATTTT. This chain uses TRBV28 with TRBJ1-5; D is unclear. Trimming took off 1 base at V and 2 bases at J, with 9 bases between the two ends. Germline V gene data show CDR1 as MDHEN and CDR2 as SYDVKM. The CDR3 contains 15 residues.

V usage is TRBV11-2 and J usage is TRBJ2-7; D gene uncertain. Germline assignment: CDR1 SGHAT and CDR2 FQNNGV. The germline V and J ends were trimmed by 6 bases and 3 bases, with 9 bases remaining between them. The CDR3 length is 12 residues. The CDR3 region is CASRQAHYEQYF. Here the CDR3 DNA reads TGTGCCAGCAGGCAGGCCCACTACGAGCAGTACTTC.

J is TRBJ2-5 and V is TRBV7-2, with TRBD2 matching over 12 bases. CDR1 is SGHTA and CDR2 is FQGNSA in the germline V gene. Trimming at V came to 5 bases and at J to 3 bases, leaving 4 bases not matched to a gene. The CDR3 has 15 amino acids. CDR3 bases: TGTGCCAGCAGCGCAAGACTAGCGGGGGAAGAGACCCAGTACTTC. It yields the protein CASSARLAGEETQYF.

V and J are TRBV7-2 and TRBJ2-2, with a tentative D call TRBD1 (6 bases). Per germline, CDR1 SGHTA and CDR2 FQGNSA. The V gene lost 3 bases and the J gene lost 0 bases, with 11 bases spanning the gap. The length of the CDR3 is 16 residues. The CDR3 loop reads CASSFRGLPNTGELFF. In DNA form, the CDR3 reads TGTGCCAGCAGCTTCAGGGGTTTACCGAACACCGGGGAGCTGTTTTTT. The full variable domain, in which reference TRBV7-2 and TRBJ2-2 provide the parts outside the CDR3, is GAGVSQSPSNKVTEKGKDVELRCDPISGHTALYWYRQSLGQGLEFLIYFQGNSAPDKSGLPSDRFSAERTGGSVSTLTIQRTQQEDSAVYLCASSFRGLPNTGELFFGEGSRLTVL.

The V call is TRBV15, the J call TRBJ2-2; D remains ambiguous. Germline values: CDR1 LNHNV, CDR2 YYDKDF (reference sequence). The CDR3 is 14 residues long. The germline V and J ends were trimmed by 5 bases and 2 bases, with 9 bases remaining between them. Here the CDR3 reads CATSPGPNTGELFF. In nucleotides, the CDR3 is TGTGCCACCAGCCCAGGACCAAACACCGGGGAGCTGTTTTTT.

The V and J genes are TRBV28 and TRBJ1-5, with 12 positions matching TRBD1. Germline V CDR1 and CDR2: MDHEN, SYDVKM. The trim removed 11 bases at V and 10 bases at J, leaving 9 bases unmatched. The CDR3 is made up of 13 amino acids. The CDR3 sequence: CASEGTGGPPQHF. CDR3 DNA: TGTGCCTCAGAGGGGACAGGGGGCCCACCCCAGCATTTT.

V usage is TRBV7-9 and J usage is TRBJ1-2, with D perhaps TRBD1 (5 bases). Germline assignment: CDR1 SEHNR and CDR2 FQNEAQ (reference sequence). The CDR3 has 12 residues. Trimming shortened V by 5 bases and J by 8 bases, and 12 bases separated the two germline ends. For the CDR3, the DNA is TGTGCCAGCAGCCCCGGGGGACGGGGCTACACCTTC. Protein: CASSPGGRGYTF.

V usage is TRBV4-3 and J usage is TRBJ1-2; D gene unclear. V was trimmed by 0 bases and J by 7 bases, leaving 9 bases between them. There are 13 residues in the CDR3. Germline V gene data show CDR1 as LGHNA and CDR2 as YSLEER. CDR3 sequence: CASSQEAGSGYTF. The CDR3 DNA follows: TGCGCCAGCAGCCAAGAGGCAGGTAGTGGCTACACCTTC.

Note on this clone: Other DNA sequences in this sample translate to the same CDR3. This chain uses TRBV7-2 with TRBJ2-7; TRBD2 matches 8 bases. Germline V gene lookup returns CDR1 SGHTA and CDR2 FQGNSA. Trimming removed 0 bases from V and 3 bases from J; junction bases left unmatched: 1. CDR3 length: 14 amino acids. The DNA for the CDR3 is TGTGCCAGCAGCTTAGCCGGGACTAGCTACGAGCAGTACTTC. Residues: CASSLAGTSYEQYF. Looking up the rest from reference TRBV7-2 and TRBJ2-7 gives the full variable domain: GAGVSQSPSNKVTEKGKDVELRCDPISGHTALYWYRQSLGQGLEFLIYFQGNSAPDKSGLPSDRFSAERTGGSVSTLTIQRTQQEDSAVYLCASSLAGTSYEQYFGPGTRLTVT.

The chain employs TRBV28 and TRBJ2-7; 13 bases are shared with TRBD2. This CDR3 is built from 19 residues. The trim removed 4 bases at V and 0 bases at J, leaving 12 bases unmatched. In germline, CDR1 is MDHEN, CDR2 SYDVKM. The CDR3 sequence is CASSSSGTSGTSYSYEQYF. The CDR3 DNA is TGTGCCAGCAGTTCGTCCGGGACTAGCGGGACTTCCTACTCCTACGAGCAGTACTTC.

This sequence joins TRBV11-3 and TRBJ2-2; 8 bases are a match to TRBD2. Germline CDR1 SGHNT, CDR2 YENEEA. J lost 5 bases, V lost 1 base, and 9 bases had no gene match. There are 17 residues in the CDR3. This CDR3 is CASSLALREVQTGELFF. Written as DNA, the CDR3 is TGTGCCAGCAGCTTAGCATTGCGGGAGGTACAGACCGGGGAGCTGTTTTTT.

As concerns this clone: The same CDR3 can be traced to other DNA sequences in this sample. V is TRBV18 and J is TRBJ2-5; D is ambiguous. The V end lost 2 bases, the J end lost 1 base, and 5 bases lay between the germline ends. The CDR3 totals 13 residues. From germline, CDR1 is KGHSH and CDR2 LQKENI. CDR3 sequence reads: CASSPRIQETQYF. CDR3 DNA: TGTGCCAGCTCACCAAGGATCCAAGAGACCCAGTACTTC.

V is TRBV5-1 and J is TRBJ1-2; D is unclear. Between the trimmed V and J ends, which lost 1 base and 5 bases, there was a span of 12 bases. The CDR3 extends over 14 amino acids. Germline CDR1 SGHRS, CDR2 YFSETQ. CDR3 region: CASSLNLGSYGYTF. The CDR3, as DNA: TGCGCCAGCAGCTTGAACCTGGGCTCATATGGCTACACCTTC.

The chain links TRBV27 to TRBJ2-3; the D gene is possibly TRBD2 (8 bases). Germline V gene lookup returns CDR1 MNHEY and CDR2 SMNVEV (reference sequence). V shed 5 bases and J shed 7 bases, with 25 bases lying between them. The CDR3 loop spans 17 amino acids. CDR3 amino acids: CASSPSGWSGGGHTQYF. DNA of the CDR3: TGTGCCAGCAGTCCCAGCGGTTGGTCGGGAGGGGGCCATACGCAGTATTTT.

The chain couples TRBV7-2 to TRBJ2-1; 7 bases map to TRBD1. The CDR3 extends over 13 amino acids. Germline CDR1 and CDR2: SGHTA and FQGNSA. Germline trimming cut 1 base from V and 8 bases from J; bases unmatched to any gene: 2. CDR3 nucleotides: TGTGCCAGCAGCTTAGAGGGGGCGTATGAGCAGTTCTTC. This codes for CASSLEGAYEQFF.

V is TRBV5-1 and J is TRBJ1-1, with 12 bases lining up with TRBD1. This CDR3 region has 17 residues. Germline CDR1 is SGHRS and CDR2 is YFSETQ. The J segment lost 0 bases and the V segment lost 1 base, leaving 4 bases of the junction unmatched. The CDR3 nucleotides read TGCGCCAGCAGCTTGTATGGGACAGGGGGCATGAACACTGAAGCTTTCTTT. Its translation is CASSLYGTGGMNTEAFF. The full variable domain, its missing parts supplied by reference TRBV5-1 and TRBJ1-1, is KAGVTQTPRYLIKTRGQQVTLSCSPISGHRSVSWYQQTPGQGLQFLFEYFSETQRNKGNFPGRFSGRQFSNSRSEMNVSTLELGDSALYLCASSLYGTGGMNTEAFFGQGTRLTVV.

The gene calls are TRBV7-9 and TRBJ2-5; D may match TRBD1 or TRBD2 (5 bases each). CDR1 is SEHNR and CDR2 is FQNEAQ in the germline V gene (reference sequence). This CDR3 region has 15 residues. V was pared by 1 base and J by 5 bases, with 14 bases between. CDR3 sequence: CASSLDGAHPETQYF. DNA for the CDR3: TGTGCCAGCAGCTTAGACGGGGCCCACCCGGAGACCCAGTACTTC.